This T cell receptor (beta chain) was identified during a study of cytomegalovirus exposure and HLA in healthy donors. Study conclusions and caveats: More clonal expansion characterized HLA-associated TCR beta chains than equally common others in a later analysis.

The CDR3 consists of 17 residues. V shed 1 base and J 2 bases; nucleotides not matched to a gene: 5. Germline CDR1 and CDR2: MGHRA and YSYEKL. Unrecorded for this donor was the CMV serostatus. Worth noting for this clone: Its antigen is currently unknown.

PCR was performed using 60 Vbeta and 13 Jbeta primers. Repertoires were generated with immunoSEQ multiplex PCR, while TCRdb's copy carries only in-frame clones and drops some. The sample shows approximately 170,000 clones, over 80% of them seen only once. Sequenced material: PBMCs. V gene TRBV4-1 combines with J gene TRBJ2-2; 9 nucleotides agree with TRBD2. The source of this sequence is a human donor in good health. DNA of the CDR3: TGCGCCAGCAGCCAAGCGCGACTAGCGGACAACACCGGGGAGCTGTTTTTT. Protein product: CASSQARLADNTGELFF.